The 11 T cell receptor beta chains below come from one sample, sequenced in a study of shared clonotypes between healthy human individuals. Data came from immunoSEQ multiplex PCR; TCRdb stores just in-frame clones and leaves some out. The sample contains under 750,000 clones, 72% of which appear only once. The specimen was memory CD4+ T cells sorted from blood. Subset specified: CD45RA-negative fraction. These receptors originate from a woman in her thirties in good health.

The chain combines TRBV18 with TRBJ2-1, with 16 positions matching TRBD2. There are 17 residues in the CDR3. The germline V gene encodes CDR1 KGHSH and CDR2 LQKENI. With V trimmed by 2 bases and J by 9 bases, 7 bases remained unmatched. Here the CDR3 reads CASSPTGLAGGPGEQFF. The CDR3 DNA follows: TGTGCCAGCTCACCAACGGGACTAGCGGGAGGGCCGGGTGAGCAGTTCTTC.

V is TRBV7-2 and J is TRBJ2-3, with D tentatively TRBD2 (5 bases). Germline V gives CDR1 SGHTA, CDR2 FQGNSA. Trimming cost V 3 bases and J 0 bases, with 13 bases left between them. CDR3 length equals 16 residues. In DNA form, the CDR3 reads TGTGCCAGCAGCTTCGGGGATATACTTAGCACAGATACGCAGTATTTT. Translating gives CASSFGDILSTDTQYF.

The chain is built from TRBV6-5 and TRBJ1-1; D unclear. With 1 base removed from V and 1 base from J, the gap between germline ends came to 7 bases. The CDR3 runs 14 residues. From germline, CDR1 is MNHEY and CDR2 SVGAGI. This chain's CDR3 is CASSYWIGNTEAFF. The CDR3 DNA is TGTGCCAGCAGTTACTGGATTGGGAACACTGAAGCTTTCTTT.

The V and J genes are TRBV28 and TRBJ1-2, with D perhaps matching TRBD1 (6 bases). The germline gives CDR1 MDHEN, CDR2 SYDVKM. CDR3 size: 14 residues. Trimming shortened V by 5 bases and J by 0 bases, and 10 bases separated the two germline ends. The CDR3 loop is CASSQGHSNYGYTF. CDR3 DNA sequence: TGTGCCAGCAGTCAGGGACATTCTAACTATGGCTACACCTTC.

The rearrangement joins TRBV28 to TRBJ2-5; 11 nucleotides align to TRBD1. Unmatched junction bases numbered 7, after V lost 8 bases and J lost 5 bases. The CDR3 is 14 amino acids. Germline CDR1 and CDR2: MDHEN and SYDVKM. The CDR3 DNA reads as TGTGCCAGCTTCGGGACAGGGGGACCGGAGACCCAGTACTTC. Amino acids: CASFGTGGPETQYF.

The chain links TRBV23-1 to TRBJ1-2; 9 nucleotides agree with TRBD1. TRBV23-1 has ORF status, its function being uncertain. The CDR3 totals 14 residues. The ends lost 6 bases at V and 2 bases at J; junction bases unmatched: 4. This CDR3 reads CASSRDRVNYGYTF. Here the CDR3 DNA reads TGCGCCAGCAGCCGGGACAGGGTCAACTATGGCTACACCTTC.

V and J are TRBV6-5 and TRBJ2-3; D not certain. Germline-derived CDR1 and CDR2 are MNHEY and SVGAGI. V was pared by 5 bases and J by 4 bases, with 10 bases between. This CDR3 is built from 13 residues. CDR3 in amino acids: CASSASMADTQYF. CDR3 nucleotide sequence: TGTGCCAGCAGTGCAAGTATGGCAGATACGCAGTATTTT.

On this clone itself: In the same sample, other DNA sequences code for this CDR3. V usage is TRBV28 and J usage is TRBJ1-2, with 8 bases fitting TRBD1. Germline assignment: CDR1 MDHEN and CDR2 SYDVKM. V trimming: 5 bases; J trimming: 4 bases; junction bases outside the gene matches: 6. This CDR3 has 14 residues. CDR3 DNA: TGTGCCAGCAGTCCAGGGGGCGTCTTCTATGGCTACACCTTC. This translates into CASSPGGVFYGYTF.

The CDR3 spells CASSGTGDRGSYEQYF. The CDR3 DNA sequence: TGTGCCAGCAGCGGTACCGGAGACAGGGGGTCCTACGAGCAGTACTTC. The chain recombines TRBV7-2 with TRBJ2-7, with TRBD1 matching 9 bases. Per germline, CDR1 SGHTA and CDR2 FQGNSA. This CDR3 has 16 residues. Trimming took 5 bases from V and 1 from J; bases not matched to a gene: 9.

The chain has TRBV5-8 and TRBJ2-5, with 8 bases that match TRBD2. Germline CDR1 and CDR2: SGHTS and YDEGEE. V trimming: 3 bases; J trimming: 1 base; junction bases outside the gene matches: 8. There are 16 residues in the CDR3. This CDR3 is CASSSGLVRGQETQYF. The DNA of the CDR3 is TGTGCCAGCAGCTCGGGACTAGTACGGGGCCAAGAGACCCAGTACTTC.

DNA of the CDR3: TGTGCCAGCAGTTTAGGTACCGGGGAGCTGTTTTTT. Protein product: CASSLGTGELFF. This chain links TRBV28 with TRBJ2-2, with no clear D. Between the trimmed V and J ends, which lost 2 bases and 5 bases, there was a span of 3 bases. This CDR3 has 12 amino acids. From germline, CDR1 is MDHEN and CDR2 SYDVKM.